Listed below are T cell receptor beta chains from one sample, sequenced in a study of PD-L1 blockade in urothelial cancer. This table comes from immunoSEQ multiplex PCR, and its TCRdb copy is limited to in-frame clones, with some not included. Of tens of thousands of clones detected, approximately 86% appear once; the ten largest clones hold 14% to 15%. Material: PBMCs, obtained around atezolizumab (anti-PD-L1) treatment. The source of these receptors is a man between 60 and 75 years old with urothelial cancer. CDR3s include the opening cysteine and the closing phenylalanine or tryptophan. The D gene is left open where the match is weak. The listing skips clone size in some rows; elsewhere it reads once, few, many or a size class.

d_gene	v_gene	j_gene	abundance	CDR3aa	CDR3nt
.	TRBV6-5	TRBJ1-5	.	CASSLTGENQPQHF	TGTGCCAGCAGTCTTACGGGGGAAAATCAGCCCCAGCATTTT
TRBD1	TRBV20-1	TRBJ2-7	once	CSARQGGEQYF	TGCAGTGCTCGACAGGGTGGCGAGCAGTACTTC
.	TRBV12-5	TRBJ2-1	.	CASGLIGVFNEQFF	TGTGCTAGTGGTTTGATCGGGGTTTTTAATGAGCAGTTCTTC
.	TRBV5-1	TRBJ2-3	.	CASSTGTLGVGDTQYF	TGCGCCAGCAGCACCGGGACTTTAGGGGTGGGAGATACGCAGTATTTT
.	TRBV11-2	TRBJ1-1	.	CASSLQSNTEAFF	TGTGCCAGCAGCTTACAGTCGAACACTGAAGCTTTCTTT
.	TRBV10-3	TRBJ2-7	.	CAIGGAQIGYEQYF	TGTGCCATCGGGGGGGCCCAAATTGGGTACGAGCAGTACTTC
TRBD1	TRBV7-2	TRBJ2-5	.	CASSVRDSRGGETQYF	TGTGCCAGCAGCGTCCGGGACAGCCGAGGGGGTGAGACCCAGTACTTC
TRBD2	TRBV7-2	TRBJ2-2	few	CASSPSLRGARSGELFF	TGTGCCAGCAGTCCTTCCCTGCGGGGGGCGAGGTCCGGGGAGCTGTTTTTT
.	TRBV5-1	TRBJ1-2	.	CASSAGYRDAGIGDGYTF	TGCGCCAGCAGCGCGGGGTACCGGGACGCGGGTATTGGTGATGGCTACACCTTC
.	TRBV5-1	TRBJ2-5	.	CASSTNGGHVETQYF	TGCGCCAGCAGCACGAACGGGGGGCATGTTGAGACCCAGTACTTC
TRBD1	TRBV2	TRBJ1-5	.	CASSPSGGGMEPQHF	TGTGCCAGCAGTCCCAGTGGAGGGGGCATGGAGCCCCAGCATTTT
.	TRBV28	TRBJ1-1	.	CASSLGQQNTEAFF	TGTGCCAGCAGTTTAGGGCAGCAGAACACTGAAGCTTTCTTT
TRBD2	TRBV7-9	TRBJ2-5	.	CASSWAGGTQETQYF	TGTGCCAGCAGCTGGGCCGGGGGGACCCAAGAGACCCAGTACTTC
.	TRBV6-5	TRBJ2-7	.	CASSYSMGRSSEQYF	TGTGCCAGCAGTTACTCTATGGGCAGGTCTTCCGAGCAGTACTTC
TRBD1	TRBV5-1	TRBJ2-2	once	CASSRTGNTGELFF	TGCGCCAGCAGCCGGACAGGGAACACCGGGGAGCTGTTTTTT
.	TRBV10-1	TRBJ1-1	.	CASTTTNGAEAFF	TGCGCCAGCACCACGACAAACGGGGCTGAAGCTTTCTTT
.	TRBV28	TRBJ1-2	.	CASTRFSGGYTF	TGTGCCAGCACCCGCTTCTCCGGGGGCTACACCTTC
.	TRBV30	TRBJ1-1	.	CALTGLTLNTEAFF	TGTGCCTTGACAGGTTTGACCTTGAACACTGAAGCTTTCTTT
.	TRBV9	TRBJ2-7	.	CASSPSKFQGSYEQYF	TGTGCCAGCAGCCCTTCCAAATTTCAGGGCAGCTACGAGCAGTACTTC
TRBD2	TRBV5-1	TRBJ2-5	.	CASSLLTSGSQETQYF	TGCGCCAGCAGCTTGTTAACTAGCGGGTCTCAAGAGACCCAGTACTTC
TRBD2	TRBV5-4	TRBJ2-5	once	CASSLAGIPRDQYF	TGTGCCAGCAGCCTAGCGGGGATTCCAAGGGACCAGTACTTC
TRBD1	TRBV2	TRBJ2-4	.	CASTRSGGQGAKNIQYF	TGTGCCAGCACTAGAAGTGGGGGACAGGGGGCTAAAAACATTCAGTACTTC
.	TRBV7-9	TRBJ1-3	.	CASSRDRSGNTIYF	TGTGCCAGCAGCCGTGACAGGTCCGGAAACACCATATATTTT
TRBD1	TRBV9	TRBJ2-2	.	CASSAATGGANTGELFF	TGTGCCAGCAGCGCTGCGACAGGGGGCGCGAACACCGGGGAGCTGTTTTTT
.	TRBV5-6	TRBJ1-1	.	CASSFTAVRRRAFF	TGTGCCAGCAGCTTCACGGCGGTCCGCCGAAGGGCTTTCTTT
.	TRBV27	TRBJ2-5	.	CASSLWRGGPETQYF	TGTGCCAGCAGTTTATGGCGTGGGGGCCCAGAGACCCAGTACTTC
.	TRBV7-9	TRBJ1-4	.	CASSLGETGFGNEKLFF	TGTGCCAGCAGCCTCGGGGAAACAGGGTTTGGTAATGAAAAACTGTTTTTT
TRBD2	TRBV7-7	TRBJ2-1	once	CASSLTLAGAPYNEQFF	TGTGCTAGCAGCTTAACACTAGCGGGGGCCCCCTACAATGAGCAGTTCTTC
.	TRBV5-1	TRBJ2-5	.	CASSLAEAIQETQYF	TGCGCCAGCAGCTTGGCCGAGGCTATCCAAGAGACCCAGTACTTC
.	TRBV25-1	TRBJ1-2	.	CASSGVQGFRGYTF	TGTGCCAGCAGTGGGGTACAGGGTTTTAGGGGCTACACCTTC
TRBD1	TRBV5-1	TRBJ2-7	.	CASSLAGTEEQYF	TGCGCCAGCAGCTTGGCCGGGACAGAGGAGCAGTACTTC
TRBD1	TRBV29-1	TRBJ2-3	.	CSGDRDSTDTQYF	TGCAGCGGGGACAGGGATAGCACAGATACGCAGTATTTT
.	TRBV30	TRBJ2-1	.	CAWSGRPNGEQFF	TGTGCCTGGAGTGGCAGGCCCAACGGTGAGCAGTTCTTC
TRBD2	TRBV7-8	TRBJ2-5	.	CASSLVYWGGQETQYF	TGTGCCAGCAGCTTAGTTTATTGGGGGGGACAAGAGACCCAGTACTTC
.	TRBV13	TRBJ1-1	.	CASSDQQILNTEAFF	TGTGCCAGCAGCGACCAACAGATTTTGAACACTGAAGCTTTCTTT
.	TRBV5-1	TRBJ1-1	.	CASSFSAGMNTEAFF	TGCGCCAGCAGCTTTTCAGCAGGGATGAACACTGAAGCTTTCTTT
TRBD2	TRBV7-3	TRBJ2-1	.	CASSLGGGMYNEQFF	TGTGCCAGCAGCTTAGGCGGGGGGATGTACAATGAGCAGTTCTTC
TRBD1	TRBV6-1	TRBJ1-2	.	CASTADRERGYTF	TGTGCCAGCACGGCGGACAGGGAAAGGGGCTACACCTTC
.	TRBV4-1	TRBJ1-4	.	CASSYNTGYSNEKLFF	TGCGCCAGCAGCTATAACACGGGTTATTCTAATGAAAAACTGTTTTTT
.	TRBV25-1	TRBJ1-4	.	CASSTSGATNEKLFF	TGTGCCAGCAGCACCTCAGGTGCAACTAATGAAAAACTGTTTTTT
.	TRBV5-6	TRBJ2-5	.	CASSLKQGQETQYF	TGTGCCAGCAGCTTGAAACAGGGTCAAGAGACCCAGTACTTC
.	TRBV5-1	TRBJ2-5	.	CASSLDLTWAQYF	TGCGCCAGCAGCTTGGATCTCACCTGGGCGCAGTACTTC
.	TRBV29-1	TRBJ1-1	.	CSVEDSVEAFF	TGCAGCGTTGAAGACAGCGTCGAAGCTTTCTTT
.	TRBV18	TRBJ2-6	.	CASSPRRGSGANVLTF	TGTGCCAGCTCACCACGTCGAGGTTCTGGGGCCAACGTCCTGACTTTC
TRBD1	TRBV27	TRBJ2-7	.	CASSPIGTGFGEQYF	TGTGCCAGCAGTCCGATCGGGACAGGGTTCGGGGAGCAGTACTTC
TRBD1	TRBV13	TRBJ2-1	.	CASSLNRGAGNEQFF	TGTGCCAGCAGCTTAAACAGGGGGGCGGGGAATGAGCAGTTCTTC
TRBD2	TRBV4-3	TRBJ2-7	.	CASSQEVQRGYEQYF	TGCGCCAGCAGCCAAGAGGTTCAGCGGGGCTACGAGCAGTACTTC
.	TRBV28	TRBJ1-2	.	CASSLGRGYTF	TGTGCCAGCAGTTTAGGTCGGGGCTACACCTTC
TRBD2	TRBV7-6	TRBJ2-1	.	CASSSRVAGYNEQFF	TGTGCCAGCAGCTCCCGGGTAGCGGGGTACAATGAGCAGTTCTTC
TRBD1	TRBV7-2	TRBJ1-5	.	CASSPSTGAQPQHF	TGTGCCAGCAGCCCCTCGACAGGGGCCCAGCCCCAGCATTTT
.	TRBV7-9	TRBJ1-3	.	CASSPPRGKLPSGNTIYF	TGTGCCAGCAGCCCACCCAGAGGGAAACTCCCCTCTGGAAACACCATATATTTT
.	TRBV12-5	TRBJ2-3	once	CASGVVGAGPDTQYF	TGTGCTAGTGGAGTCGTTGGGGCCGGACCAGATACGCAGTATTTT
TRBD1	TRBV7-9	TRBJ1-4	.	CASRAGDREAEKLFF	TGTGCCAGCAGGGCCGGGGACAGGGAGGCAGAAAAACTGTTTTTT
TRBD1	TRBV4-1	TRBJ2-7	.	CASSLRDSLNYEQYF	TGCGCCAGCAGCCTACGGGACAGCCTTAACTACGAGCAGTACTTC
.	TRBV4-2	TRBJ2-2	.	CASSQEATFTGELFF	TGTGCCAGCAGCCAAGAAGCAACTTTCACCGGGGAGCTGTTTTTT
TRBD1	TRBV19	TRBJ1-6	.	CASRLQGSSYNSPLHF	TGTGCCAGTAGGTTACAGGGGAGCTCCTATAATTCACCCCTCCACTTT
TRBD1	TRBV4-3	TRBJ2-2	.	CASSQDTPDRANTGELFF	TGCGCCAGCAGCCAAGATACCCCCGACAGGGCGAACACCGGGGAGCTGTTTTTT
TRBD1	TRBV11-1	TRBJ1-6	.	CASSSGGDRGSPLHF	TGTGCCAGCAGCTCGGGGGGGGACAGGGGATCACCCCTCCACTTT